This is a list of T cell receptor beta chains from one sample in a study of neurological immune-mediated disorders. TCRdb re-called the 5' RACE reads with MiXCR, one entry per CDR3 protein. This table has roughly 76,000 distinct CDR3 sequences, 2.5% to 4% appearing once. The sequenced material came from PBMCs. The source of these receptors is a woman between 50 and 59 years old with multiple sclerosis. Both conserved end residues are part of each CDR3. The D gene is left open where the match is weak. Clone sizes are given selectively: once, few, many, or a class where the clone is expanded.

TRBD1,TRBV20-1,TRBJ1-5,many,CSGKQGNQPQHF,TGCAGTGGAAAACAGGGGAACCAGCCCCAGCATTTT
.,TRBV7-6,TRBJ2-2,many,CASSPIRYVRGGPTGELFF,TGTGCCAGCAGCCCCATTCGATATGTCCGGGGAGGTCCCACCGGGGAGCTGTTTTTT
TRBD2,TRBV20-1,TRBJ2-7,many,CSARPGLAGGEQYF,TGCAGTGCTAGACCCGGACTAGCGGGAGGGGAGCAGTACTTC
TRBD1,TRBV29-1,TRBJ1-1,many,CSVGTGGSTEAFF,TGCAGCGTTGGGACAGGTGGGAGTACTGAAGCTTTCTTT
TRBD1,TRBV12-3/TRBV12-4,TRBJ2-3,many,CASSLQLPGQGTDTQYF,TGTGCCAGCAGTTTGCAACTTCCGGGACAGGGCACAGATACGCAGTATTTT
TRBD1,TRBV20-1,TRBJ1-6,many,CSARDWGQNSPLHF,TGCAGTGCTAGAGATTGGGGACAGAATTCACCCCTCCACTTT
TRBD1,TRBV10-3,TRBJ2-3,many,CAISQQGASTDTQYF,TGTGCCATCAGTCAACAGGGGGCGAGCACAGATACGCAGTATTTT
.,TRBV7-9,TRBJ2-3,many,CASSSWTSTDTQYF,TGTGCCAGCAGCTCATGGACTAGCACAGATACGCAGTATTTT
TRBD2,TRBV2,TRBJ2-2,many,CASSGTSGTNGELFF,TGTGCCAGCAGCGGTACTAGCGGGACGAACGGGGAGCTGTTTTTT
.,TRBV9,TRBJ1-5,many,CASSDTGRGQPQHF,TGTGCCAGCAGTGATACAGGGCGCGGTCAGCCCCAGCATTTT
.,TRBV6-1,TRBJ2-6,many,CASSLTPGANVLTF,TGTGCCAGCAGCCTTACGCCCGGGGCCAACGTCCTGACTTTC
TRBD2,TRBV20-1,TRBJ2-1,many,CSAKMTGLAGTNEQFF,TGCAGTGCTAAGATGACGGGACTAGCGGGGACCAATGAGCAGTTCTTC
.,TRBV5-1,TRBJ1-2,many,CASSLAIQRDGYTF,TGCGCCAGCAGCTTGGCCATTCAACGAGATGGCTACACCTTC
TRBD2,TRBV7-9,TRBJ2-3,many,CASSLRRLAGGPGDTQYF,TGTGCCAGCAGCTTACGGAGGCTAGCGGGGGGGCCAGGAGATACGCAGTATTTT
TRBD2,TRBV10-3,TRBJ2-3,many,CAISVTIPGGPDTQYF,TGTGCCATCAGTGTCACTATTCCGGGAGGGCCGGATACGCAGTATTTT
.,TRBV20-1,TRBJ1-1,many,CSAPVGVRAFF,TGCAGTGCCCCCGTAGGGGTACGAGCTTTCTTT
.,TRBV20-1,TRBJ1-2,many,CSAIRGSNYGYTF,TGCAGTGCCATCCGCGGATCTAACTATGGCTACACCTTC
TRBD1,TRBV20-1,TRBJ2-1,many,CSALGTGGLSTNSPPYNEQFF,TGCAGTGCTCTTGGGACAGGGGGTTTATCCACGAACTCACCCCCCTACAATGAGCAGTTCTTC
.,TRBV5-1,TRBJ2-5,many,CASSLSRIEETQYF,TGCGCCAGCAGCTTGTCCAGAATCGAGGAGACCCAGTACTTC
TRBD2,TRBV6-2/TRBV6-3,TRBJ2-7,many,CASSKTSGSNYEQYF,TGTGCCAGCAGTAAGACTAGCGGGAGTAACTACGAGCAGTACTTC
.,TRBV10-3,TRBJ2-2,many,CAISGRTGSTGELFF,TGTGCCATCAGTGGAAGAACAGGGAGTACCGGGGAGCTGTTTTTT
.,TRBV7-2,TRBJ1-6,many,CASSRGGAGSPLHF,TGTGCCAGCAGCCGGGGGGGGGCAGGTTCACCCCTCCACTTT
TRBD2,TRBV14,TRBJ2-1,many,CASSQESGLAPINEQFF,TGTGCCAGCAGCCAAGAATCCGGACTAGCGCCCATCAATGAGCAGTTCTTC
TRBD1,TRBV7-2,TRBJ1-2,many,CASSAGQGAWGYTF,TGTGCCAGCAGCGCGGGACAGGGGGCTTGGGGCTACACCTTC
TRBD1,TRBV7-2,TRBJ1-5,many,CASSTQTGNNQPQHF,TGTGCCAGCAGCACACAGACAGGGAACAATCAGCCCCAGCATTTT
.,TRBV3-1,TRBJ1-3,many,CASSQAVVGGLRIYF,TGTGCCAGCAGCCAAGCTGTAGTCGGGGGGCTTCGCATATATTTT
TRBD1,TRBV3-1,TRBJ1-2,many,CASSQTGEGPYGYTF,TGTGCCAGCAGTCAGACAGGGGAAGGGCCCTATGGCTACACCTTC
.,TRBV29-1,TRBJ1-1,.,CSLVLNTEAFF,TGCAGCTTAGTTTTGAACACTGAAGCTTTCTTT
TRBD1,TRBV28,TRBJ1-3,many,CASLLYRGPGNTIYF,TGTGCCAGTTTACTCTACAGGGGGCCTGGAAACACCATATATTTT
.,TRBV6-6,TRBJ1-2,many,CASSYGTVSYENTF,TGTGCCAGCAGCTACGGGACGGTTTCTTATGAGAACACCTTC
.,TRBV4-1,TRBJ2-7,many,CASSQHYLVEQYF,TGCGCCAGCAGCCAACACTATTTGGTCGAGCAGTACTTC
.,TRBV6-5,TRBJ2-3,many,CASSYFNADTQYF,TGTGCCAGCAGTTACTTCAACGCAGATACGCAGTATTTT
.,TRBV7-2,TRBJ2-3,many,CASSLGKSTDTQYF,TGTGCCAGCAGCTTAGGAAAAAGCACAGATACGCAGTATTTT
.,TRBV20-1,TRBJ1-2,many,CSASPSRLGGYTF,TGCAGTGCTAGCCCCAGCAGACTAGGTGGCTACACCTTC
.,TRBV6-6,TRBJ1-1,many,CASSQAGTEAFF,TGTGCCAGCAGCCAGGCCGGTACTGAAGCTTTCTTT
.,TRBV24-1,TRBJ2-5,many,CATSDRGDFQETQYF,TGTGCCACCAGTGATCGGGGTGACTTCCAAGAGACCCAGTACTTC
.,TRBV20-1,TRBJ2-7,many,CSARSESSYEQYF,TGCAGTGCTAGATCCGAGAGCTCCTACGAGCAGTACTTC
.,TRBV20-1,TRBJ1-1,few,CSARGARITEAFF,TGCAGTGCTAGAGGGGCGAGGATCACTGAAGCTTTCTTT
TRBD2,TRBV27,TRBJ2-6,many,CASSHTSGRGPGANVLTF,TGTGCCAGCAGTCATACTAGCGGGAGGGGCCCTGGGGCCAACGTCCTGACTTTC
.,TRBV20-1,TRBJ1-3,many,CSARSPGTGNTIYF,TGCAGTGCTAGATCGCCAGGGACAGGAAACACCATATATTTT
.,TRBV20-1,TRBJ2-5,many,CSARDLRETQYF,TGCAGTGCTAGAGATCTGAGGGAGACCCAGTACTTC
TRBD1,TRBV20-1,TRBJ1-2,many,CSAKGQGPTNYGYTF,TGCAGTGCTAAGGGACAGGGGCCGACTAACTATGGCTACACCTTC
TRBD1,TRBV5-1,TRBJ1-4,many,CASAGGTGVPSNEKLFF,TGCGCCAGCGCCGGAGGGACAGGGGTCCCCTCTAATGAAAAACTGTTTTTT
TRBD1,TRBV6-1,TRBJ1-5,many,CASSEVGTGRSSNQPQHF,TGTGCCAGCAGTGAAGTGGGGACAGGGAGAAGTAGCAATCAGCCCCAGCATTTT
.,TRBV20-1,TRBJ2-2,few,CSAREGASTGELFF,TGCAGTGCTAGGGAGGGGGCGAGCACCGGGGAGCTGTTTTTT
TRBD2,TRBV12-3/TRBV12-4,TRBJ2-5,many,CASSVLTSGRETQYF,TGTGCCAGCAGCGTACTGACTAGCGGGAGAGAGACCCAGTACTTC
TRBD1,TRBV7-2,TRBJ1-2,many,CASTTGTGGVYGYTF,TGTGCCAGCACCACCGGGACAGGGGGGGTCTATGGCTACACCTTC
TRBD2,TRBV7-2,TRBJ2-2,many,CASRYRTREGIGELFF,TGTGCCAGCCGATATCGGACGCGGGAGGGGATCGGGGAGCTGTTTTTT
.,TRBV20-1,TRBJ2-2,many,CSARDPRSSVTGELFF,TGCAGTGCTAGAGACCCGAGATCTAGCGTTACCGGGGAGCTGTTTTTT
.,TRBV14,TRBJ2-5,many,CASSQLGRIQETQYF,TGTGCCAGCAGCCAGCTGGGGCGCATCCAAGAGACCCAGTACTTC
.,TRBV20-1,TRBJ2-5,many,CSARDQWDTGWGQETQYF,TGCAGTGCTAGAGATCAATGGGACACAGGGTGGGGGCAAGAGACCCAGTACTTC
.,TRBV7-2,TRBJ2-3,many,CASSFWEAGDTQYF,TGTGCCAGCAGCTTTTGGGAGGCCGGGGATACGCAGTATTTT
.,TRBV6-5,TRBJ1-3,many,CASRGANTIYF,TGTGCCAGCCGAGGGGCAAACACCATATATTTT
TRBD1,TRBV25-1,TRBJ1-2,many,CASSVPSRQGIHGYTF,TGTGCCAGCAGTGTCCCCTCAAGACAGGGTATTCATGGCTACACCTTC
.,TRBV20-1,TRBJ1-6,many,CSASYVGLGNSPLHF,TGCAGTGCTAGTTATGTGGGTTTGGGGAATTCACCCCTCCACTTT
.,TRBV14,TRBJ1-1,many,CASSQTIRMNTEAFF,TGTGCCAGCAGCCAGACGATCCGGATGAACACTGAAGCTTTCTTT
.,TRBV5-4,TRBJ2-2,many,CASTGNGGANTGELFF,TGTGCCAGCACCGGGAATGGCGGGGCGAACACCGGGGAGCTGTTTTTT
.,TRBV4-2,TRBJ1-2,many,CASSQVRDTDLNYGYTF,TGTGCCAGCAGCCAAGTTCGGGACACGGACCTCAACTATGGCTACACCTTC